Listed below are T cell receptor beta chains from one sample, sequenced in a study of cytomegalovirus exposure and HLA in healthy donors. The assay was immunoSEQ multiplex PCR, and TCRdb's table has in-frame clones only and misses some. The sample lists 90,000 to 150,000 clones; roughly 82% were seen once. The sample taken for sequencing was PBMCs. Receptors were obtained from a young man in good health and CMV-seropositive. CDR3s include the opening cysteine and the closing phenylalanine or tryptophan. Fields, in order: J gene, V gene, D gene, clone size, CDR3 protein, CDR3 DNA. The D gene is left open where the match is weak. Expanded clones are given a class, and other clones once, few, many or no size at all.

TRBJ2-7	TRBV30	.	.	CASAAFTPGEQYF	TGTGCCTCGGCGGCTTTTACTCCGGGGGAGCAGTACTTC
TRBJ2-7	TRBV6-5	TRBD1	.	CASSPTGVYEQYF	TGTGCCAGCAGCCCGACAGGGGTCTACGAGCAGTACTTC
TRBJ1-1	TRBV15	.	.	CATSRDYRAQLSTEAFF	TGTGCCACCAGCAGAGATTACAGGGCCCAACTGAGCACTGAAGCTTTCTTT
TRBJ2-1	TRBV5-1	TRBD1	.	CASSQGDREINEQFF	TGCGCCAGCAGCCAGGGGGACAGGGAAATAAATGAGCAGTTCTTC
TRBJ1-1	TRBV15	.	.	CATSRDGEVMNTEAFF	TGTGCCACCAGCAGAGATGGGGAGGTAATGAACACTGAAGCTTTCTTT
TRBJ1-2	TRBV25-1	TRBD1	.	CASRDRVLDGYTF	TGTGCCAGCAGAGACAGGGTTTTGGATGGCTACACCTTC
TRBJ1-2	TRBV11-2	TRBD1	.	CASSGGQFNGYTF	TGTGCCAGCAGCGGGGGACAGTTTAATGGCTACACCTTC
TRBJ2-2	TRBV7-3	.	.	CASSLELPNTGELFF	TGTGCCAGCAGCTTAGAACTCCCGAACACCGGGGAGCTGTTTTTT
TRBJ1-5	TRBV4-1	.	.	CASSQVSRGNQPQHF	TGCGCCAGCAGCCAAGTCAGCAGGGGCAATCAGCCCCAGCATTTT
TRBJ1-5	TRBV6-6	.	.	CASTPPGQDNQPQHF	TGTGCCAGCACTCCCCCAGGGCAGGATAATCAGCCCCAGCATTTT
TRBJ1-5	TRBV7-8	.	few	CASSLAPLNQPQHF	TGTGCCAGCAGCTTGGCCCCCTTAAATCAGCCCCAGCATTTT
TRBJ1-5	TRBV28	.	few	CASRTRVQPQHF	TGTGCCAGCAGGACCAGGGTTCAGCCCCAGCATTTT
TRBJ1-1	TRBV19	.	.	CASSIEWGGNTEAFF	TGTGCCAGTAGTATAGAATGGGGGGGGAACACTGAAGCTTTCTTT
TRBJ2-1	TRBV7-3	TRBD1	.	CASSPGTGRGNGQFF	TGTGCCAGCAGCCCCGGGACAGGACGGGGGAATGGGCAGTTCTTC
TRBJ2-7	TRBV15	.	.	CATSRDFGSSSYEQYF	TGTGCCACCAGCAGAGATTTTGGGTCTAGCTCCTACGAGCAGTACTTC
TRBJ2-2	TRBV7-9	.	.	CASSPWGGTGELFF	TGTGCCAGCAGCCCTTGGGGCGGCACCGGGGAGCTGTTTTTT
TRBJ1-6	TRBV6-1	.	.	CASSELGANSPLHF	TGTGCCAGCAGTGAATTAGGGGCCAATTCACCCCTCCACTTT
TRBJ2-7	TRBV27	TRBD1	.	CASSYDREYEQYF	TGTGCCAGCAGTTACGACAGGGAATACGAGCAGTACTTC
TRBJ2-4	TRBV19	TRBD1	.	CASNRQGQNIQYF	TGTGCCAGTAACAGACAGGGGCAAAACATTCAGTACTTC
TRBJ1-1	TRBV6-5	.	.	CASSSLRREAFF	TGTGCCAGCAGTTCACTGAGAAGAGAAGCTTTCTTT
TRBJ1-1	TRBV28	.	.	CASSSPGNMNTEAFF	TGTGCCAGCAGTTCCCCGGGGAACATGAACACTGAAGCTTTCTTT
TRBJ2-7	TRBV5-6	TRBD1	.	CASSYKGTGPYEQYF	TGTGCCAGCAGTTATAAGGGGACAGGACCCTACGAGCAGTACTTC
TRBJ2-7	TRBV6-1	TRBD1	.	CASRRDRNYEQYF	TGTGCCAGCAGACGGGACAGAAACTACGAGCAGTACTTC
TRBJ1-2	TRBV4-2	TRBD1	.	CASSLPGQVTYGYTF	TGTGCCAGCAGCTTACCTGGACAGGTAACTTATGGCTACACCTTC
TRBJ2-3	TRBV4-2	TRBD2	.	CASSPLAGGTGTQYF	TGTGCCAGCAGCCCCCTAGCGGGGGGCACGGGTACGCAGTATTTT
TRBJ1-2	TRBV15	TRBD1	.	CATSKGGAYGYTF	TGTGCCACCAGCAAAGGGGGCGCGTACGGCTACACCTTC
TRBJ2-7	TRBV19	TRBD1	once	CASSSPGDRGTHEQYF	TGTGCCAGTAGTTCCCCCGGGGACAGGGGGACACACGAGCAGTACTTC
TRBJ2-7	TRBV6-5	.	.	CASSPARPPGCEQYF	TGTGCCAGCAGCCCAGCTCGCCCCCCGGGATGCGAGCAGTACTTC
TRBJ1-1	TRBV7-9	TRBD1	.	CASSLGQGASAFF	TGTGCCAGCAGCTTAGGACAGGGGGCGTCGGCTTTCTTT
TRBJ2-3	TRBV5-8	.	.	CASSLGQSTDTQYF	TGTGCCAGCAGCTTGGGACAGTCCACAGATACGCAGTATTTT
TRBJ1-6	TRBV7-8	.	.	CASSLEYRSNSPLHF	TGTGCCAGCAGCTTAGAATACAGGTCTAATTCACCCCTCCACTTT
TRBJ1-4	TRBV7-9	.	.	CASIPGEGNEKLFF	TGTGCCAGCATCCCGGGTGAGGGTAATGAAAAACTGTTTTTT
TRBJ2-7	TRBV6-5	TRBD2	few	CASSYTLAGGPGEQYF	TGTGCCAGCAGTTACACACTAGCGGGGGGGCCAGGCGAGCAGTACTTC
TRBJ1-6	TRBV27	.	.	CASSSWTVFASPLHF	TGTGCCAGCAGTTCCTGGACAGTGTTCGCTTCACCCCTCCACTTT
TRBJ2-1	TRBV2	.	.	CASNRDSGYNEQFF	TGTGCCAGCAACCGGGACTCAGGGTACAATGAGCAGTTCTTC
TRBJ1-1	TRBV19	.	.	CASSTPLNTEAFF	TGTGCCAGTAGTACCCCCTTAAACACTGAAGCTTTCTTT
TRBJ1-5	TRBV30	.	few	CAWSVGAPDQPQHF	TGTGCCTGGAGTGTAGGGGCGCCTGATCAGCCCCAGCATTTT
TRBJ1-5	TRBV5-5	.	.	CASSTVNHQPQHF	TGTGCCAGCAGCACGGTCAACCATCAGCCCCAGCATTTT
TRBJ1-1	TRBV6-5	.	few	CASSYRTANTEAFF	TGTGCCAGCAGTTACCGTACAGCGAACACTGAAGCTTTCTTT
TRBJ2-1	TRBV27	.	.	CASSLVVQGLYNEQFF	TGTGCCAGCAGTTTAGTAGTACAGGGCCTCTACAATGAGCAGTTCTTC
TRBJ2-5	TRBV18	TRBD2	.	CASSPYRAGDQETQYF	TGTGCCAGCTCACCATACCGAGCGGGAGACCAAGAGACCCAGTACTTC
TRBJ2-7	TRBV5-1	.	.	CASSLEGLVDEQYF	TGCGCCAGCAGCTTGGAGGGACTCGTTGACGAGCAGTACTTC
TRBJ2-5	TRBV5-4	TRBD1	.	CASSFGGTGDETQYF	TGTGCCAGCAGCTTCGGGGGGACAGGGGACGAGACCCAGTACTTC
TRBJ2-2	TRBV19	TRBD1	few	CASSGRDRVHTGELFF	TGTGCCAGTAGTGGCCGGGACAGGGTACACACCGGGGAGCTGTTTTTT
TRBJ2-4	TRBV5-1	TRBD1	.	CASSLGQGLAKNIQYF	TGCGCCAGCAGCTTGGGACAGGGGCTAGCCAAAAACATTCAGTACTTC
TRBJ2-7	TRBV5-3	TRBD2	.	CARSVGLADFYEQYF	TGTGCCAGAAGCGTGGGACTAGCGGATTTCTACGAGCAGTACTTC
TRBJ1-1	TRBV19	.	.	CASSRRSGGMNTEAFF	TGTGCCAGTAGTAGGCGCTCGGGAGGTATGAACACTGAAGCTTTCTTT
TRBJ2-2	TRBV6-5	TRBD2	.	CASSSESGGRTGELFF	TGTGCCAGCAGTTCAGAAAGCGGGGGCCGAACCGGGGAGCTGTTTTTT
TRBJ2-2	TRBV10-3	.	.	CAISTRQDSNTGELFF	TGTGCCATCAGCACAAGACAGGATTCGAACACCGGGGAGCTGTTTTTT
TRBJ1-6	TRBV6-1	.	.	CASIRGYGSPLHF	TGTGCCAGCATACGAGGATATGGATCACCCCTCCACTTT